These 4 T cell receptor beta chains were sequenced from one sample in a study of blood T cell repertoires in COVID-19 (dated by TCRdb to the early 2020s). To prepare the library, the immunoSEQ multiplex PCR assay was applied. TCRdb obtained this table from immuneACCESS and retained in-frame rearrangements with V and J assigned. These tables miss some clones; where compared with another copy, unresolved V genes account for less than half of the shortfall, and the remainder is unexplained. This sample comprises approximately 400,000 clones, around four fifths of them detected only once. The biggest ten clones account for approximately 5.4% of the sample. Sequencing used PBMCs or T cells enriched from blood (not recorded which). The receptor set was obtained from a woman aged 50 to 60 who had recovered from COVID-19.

The CDR3 nucleotides read TGTGCCAGCGCAATCCGGGACAGGGGAGCTAGAGGCTACACCTTC. This codes for CASAIRDRGARGYTF. V is TRBV19 and J is TRBJ1-2, with TRBD1 matching 10 bases. V was clipped by 9 bases and J by 8 bases; unmatched bases: 15. Germline CDR1 reads LNHDA; CDR2 reads SQIVND (reference sequence). The CDR3 is made up of 15 amino acids.

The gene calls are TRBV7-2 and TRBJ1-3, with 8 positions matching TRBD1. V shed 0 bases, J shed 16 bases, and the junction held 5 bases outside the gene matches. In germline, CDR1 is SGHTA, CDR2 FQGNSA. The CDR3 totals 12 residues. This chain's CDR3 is CASSLATGGSYF. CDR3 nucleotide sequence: TGTGCCAGCAGCTTAGCCACAGGGGGGTCTTATTTT. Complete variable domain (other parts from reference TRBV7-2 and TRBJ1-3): GAGVSQSPSNKVTEKGKDVELRCDPISGHTALYWYRQSLGQGLEFLIYFQGNSAPDKSGLPSDRFSAERTGGSVSTLTIQRTQQEDSAVYLCASSLATGGSYFGEGSWLTVV.

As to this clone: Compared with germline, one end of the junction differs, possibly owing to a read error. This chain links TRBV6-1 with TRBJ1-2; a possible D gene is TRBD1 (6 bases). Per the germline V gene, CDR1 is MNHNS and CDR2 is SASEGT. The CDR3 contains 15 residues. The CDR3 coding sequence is TGTGCCAGCAGCGAAGACAGGTCACAACCATATGGCTACACCTTC. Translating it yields CASSEDRSQPYGYTF.

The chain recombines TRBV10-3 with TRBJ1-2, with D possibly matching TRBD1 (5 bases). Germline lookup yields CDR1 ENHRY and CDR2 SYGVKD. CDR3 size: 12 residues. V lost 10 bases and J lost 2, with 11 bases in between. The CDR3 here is CATSDKNYGYTF. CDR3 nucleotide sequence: TGTGCCACTTCGGACAAGAACTATGGCTACACCTTC.